These T cell receptor beta chains were read from a single sample in a study of blood T cell repertoires in COVID-19. TCRdb keeps only in-frame clones here, not all; method: immunoSEQ multiplex PCR. The table includes 200,000 or so clones, 80% to 90% detected once. The sample consisted of PBMCs or T cells enriched from blood (not recorded which). All receptors come from a woman aged 18 to 35 in a cohort exposed to, infected with or recovered from COVID-19 (not recorded which). The CDR3 runs from the conserved cysteine through the conserved F or W. D genes are given only for firm matches. Not all rows give a size; the values are once, few, many and, for expanded clones, a class.

cdr3_nt cdr3_aa v_call clone_size j_call d_call
TGTGCCAGCAGCTCCGGGACAGGGGGCGCCTCGGACACTGAAGCTTTCTTT CASSSGTGGASDTEAFF TRBV5-8 . TRBJ1-1 TRBD1
TGTGCCAGCACCAGAGGAGGAGGAACTAATGAAAAACTGTTTTTT CASTRGGGTNEKLFF TRBV2 few TRBJ1-4 .
TGTGCCAGCAGCCAAGGAAAGGGACAGGGGGATGGCTACACCTTC CASSQGKGQGDGYTF TRBV4-2 . TRBJ1-2 TRBD1
TGTGCCAGCAGCCAAGAGAGACAGGGCGCCCTAGCTAACTATGGCTACACCTTC CASSQERQGALANYGYTF TRBV4-2 . TRBJ1-2 TRBD1
TGTGCCAGCAGCTGGGACAGGGGTGATTCACCCCTCCACTTT CASSWDRGDSPLHF TRBV3-1/TRBV3-2 . TRBJ1-6 TRBD1
TGTGCCAGTAGTCCCGGGACTAGCGGCTACGAGCAGTACTTC CASSPGTSGYEQYF TRBV19 . TRBJ2-7 TRBD2
TGTGCCAGCAGCCAAGAGAGCGGAAGGTTCTCCTACGAGCAGTACTTC CASSQESGRFSYEQYF TRBV3-1/TRBV3-2 . TRBJ2-7 .
TGTGCCAGCAGCGTAGGCCAGGGGACATACGGGGAGCTGTTTTTT CASSVGQGTYGELFF TRBV9 few TRBJ2-2 .
TGTGCCAGCAGTTCGGACAGGCTGTCGGACTTCTATGGCTACACCTTC CASSSDRLSDFYGYTF TRBV28 once TRBJ1-2 TRBD1
TGTGCCAGCAGCTTAGTCCCTCAGGGGGGCTCTGGAAACACCATATATTTT CASSLVPQGGSGNTIYF TRBV7-6 . TRBJ1-3 TRBD1
TGCGCCAGCAGCCAACTCGGGACAGTGAACACTGAAGCTTTCTTT CASSQLGTVNTEAFF TRBV4-1 . TRBJ1-1 TRBD1
TGTGCCAGCAGTAGGCGGGTCCTCAATTCACCCCTCCACTTT CASSRRVLNSPLHF TRBV6-5 . TRBJ1-6 .
TGTGCCAGCCCAGAGACAGGCGAGGAGAAGTATGGCTACACCTTC CASPETGEEKYGYTF TRBV6-4 . TRBJ1-2 .
TGTGCCAGCAGCGTAGGACAGACAAATTCACCCCTCCACTTT CASSVGQTNSPLHF TRBV9 . TRBJ1-6 .
TGTGCCAGCAGCCAAGATTTCTCCGACTCCTATGGCTACACCTTC CASSQDFSDSYGYTF TRBV3-1/TRBV3-2 . TRBJ1-2 .
TGCGCCAGCAGCCAAGCAGGGGGTCGAGGAAACACCATATATTTT CASSQAGGRGNTIYF TRBV4-1 . TRBJ1-3 TRBD1
TGTGCCAGCAGTTTGAGGGACAGTCATGGCTACACCTTC CASSLRDSHGYTF TRBV12-3/TRBV12-4 . TRBJ1-2 TRBD1
TGCGCCAGCAGCTATGGACAGGGATCCTACAATGAGCAGTTCTTC CASSYGQGSYNEQFF TRBV5-1 once TRBJ2-1 TRBD1
TGTGCCAGCAGTTTAAACGGGGGATCCTACAATGAGCAGTTCTTC CASSLNGGSYNEQFF TRBV27 . TRBJ2-1 .
TGTGCCAGCAGCCAAGAATCTCGCAGCGCGCTAGCCAAAAACATTCAGTACTTC CASSQESRSALAKNIQYF TRBV3-1/TRBV3-2 . TRBJ2-4 .
TGCGCCAGCAGTGAGGCGGCTGAGCAGTTCTTC CASSEAAEQFF TRBV10-1 . TRBJ2-1 .
TGTGCCAGCACCGCCGGGACAGGAGCCTCTGTAGGCTATGGCTACACCTTC CASTAGTGASVGYGYTF TRBV2 few TRBJ1-2 TRBD1
TGTGCCACCAGCAGAGCCGTGAAGGGGGCAGGCACTGAAGCTTTCTTT CATSRAVKGAGTEAFF TRBV15 . TRBJ1-1 TRBD1
TGTGCCAGCAGCTCACCCCCTGGACACATTCAAGAGACCCAGTACTTC CASSSPPGHIQETQYF TRBV2 . TRBJ2-5 .
TGCGCCAGCAGCCCCAGGGGACCCTATGGCTACACCTTC CASSPRGPYGYTF TRBV4-1 . TRBJ1-2 .